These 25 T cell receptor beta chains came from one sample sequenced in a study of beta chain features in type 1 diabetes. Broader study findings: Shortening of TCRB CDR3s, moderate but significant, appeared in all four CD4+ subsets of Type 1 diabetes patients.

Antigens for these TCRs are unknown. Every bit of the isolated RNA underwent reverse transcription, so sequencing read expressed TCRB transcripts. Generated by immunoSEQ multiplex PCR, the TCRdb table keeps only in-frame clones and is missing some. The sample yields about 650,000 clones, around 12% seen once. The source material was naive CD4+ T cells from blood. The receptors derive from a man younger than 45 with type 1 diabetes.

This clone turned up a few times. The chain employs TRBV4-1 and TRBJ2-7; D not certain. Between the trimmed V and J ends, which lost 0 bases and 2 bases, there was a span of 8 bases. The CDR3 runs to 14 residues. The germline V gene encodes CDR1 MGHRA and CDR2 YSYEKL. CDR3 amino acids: CASSQDREPYEQYF. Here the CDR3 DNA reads TGCGCCAGCAGCCAAGATAGGGAACCCTACGAGCAGTACTTC.

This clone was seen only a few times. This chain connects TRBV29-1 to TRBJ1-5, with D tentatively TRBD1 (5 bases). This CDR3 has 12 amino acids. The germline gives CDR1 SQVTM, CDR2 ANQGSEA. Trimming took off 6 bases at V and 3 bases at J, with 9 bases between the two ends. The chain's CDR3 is CSVTATNQPQHF. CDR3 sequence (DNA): TGCAGCGTGACAGCTACCAATCAGCCCCAGCATTTT.

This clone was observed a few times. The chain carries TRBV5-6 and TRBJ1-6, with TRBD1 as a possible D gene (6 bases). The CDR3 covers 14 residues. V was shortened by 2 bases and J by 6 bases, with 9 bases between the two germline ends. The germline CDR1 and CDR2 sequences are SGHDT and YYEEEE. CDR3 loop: CASSLTGRNSPLHF. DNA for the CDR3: TGTGCCAGCAGCTTAACAGGGCGTAATTCACCCCTCCACTTT. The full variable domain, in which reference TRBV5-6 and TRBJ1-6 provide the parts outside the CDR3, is DAGVTQSPTHLIKTRGQQVTLRCSPKSGHDTVSWYQQALGQGPQFIFQYYEEEERQRGNFPDRFSGHQFPNYSSELNVNALLLGDSALYLCASSLTGRNSPLHFGNGTRLTVT.

This chain's CDR3 is CASSISAGHNNEQFF. CDR3 coding DNA: TGTGCCAGTAGTATAAGCGCGGGACATAACAATGAGCAGTTCTTC. The gene calls are TRBV19 and TRBJ2-1; either TRBD1 or TRBD2 may supply D (6 bases each). Trimming cost V 2 bases and J 5 bases, with 13 bases left between them. The CDR3 consists of 15 residues. Germline V gives CDR1 LNHDA, CDR2 SQIVND (reference sequence).

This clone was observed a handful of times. The CDR3 loop reads CASSPQGAWGYTF. The CDR3 bases are TGTGCCAGCAGTCCACAGGGGGCTTGGGGCTACACCTTC. The chain couples TRBV6-5 to TRBJ1-2; 9 bases align to TRBD1. The CDR3 spans 13 residues. The ends lost 5 bases at V and 8 bases at J; junction bases unmatched: 6. CDR1 and CDR2 (germline): MNHEY, SVGAGI.

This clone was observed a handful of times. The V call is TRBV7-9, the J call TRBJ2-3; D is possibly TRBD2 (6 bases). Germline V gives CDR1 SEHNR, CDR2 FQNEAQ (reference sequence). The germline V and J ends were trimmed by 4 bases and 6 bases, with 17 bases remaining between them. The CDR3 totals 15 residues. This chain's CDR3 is CASSSRLVDKDTQYF. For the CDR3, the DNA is TGTGCCAGCAGCTCCAGACTAGTAGATAAGGATACGCAGTATTTT.

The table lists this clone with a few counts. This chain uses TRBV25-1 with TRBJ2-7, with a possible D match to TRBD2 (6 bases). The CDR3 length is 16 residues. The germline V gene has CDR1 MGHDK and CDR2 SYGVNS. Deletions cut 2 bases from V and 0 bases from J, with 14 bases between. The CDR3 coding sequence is TGTGCCAGCAGTGAAGCAGGGACTCGGAGCTCCTACGAGCAGTACTTC. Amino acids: CASSEAGTRSSYEQYF.

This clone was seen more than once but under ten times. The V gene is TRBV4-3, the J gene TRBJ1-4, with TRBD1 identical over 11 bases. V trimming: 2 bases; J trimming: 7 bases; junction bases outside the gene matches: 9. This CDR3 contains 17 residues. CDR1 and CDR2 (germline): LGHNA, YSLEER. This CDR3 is CASSQRSGTGGSEKLFF. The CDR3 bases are TGCGCCAGCAGCCAACGTTCAGGGACAGGGGGGAGTGAAAAACTGTTTTTT.

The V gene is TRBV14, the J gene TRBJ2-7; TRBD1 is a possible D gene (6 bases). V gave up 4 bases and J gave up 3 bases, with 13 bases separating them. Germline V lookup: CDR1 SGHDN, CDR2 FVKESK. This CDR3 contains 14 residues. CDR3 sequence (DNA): TGTGCCAGCAGCCTCCGGGACACTCTCTACGAGCAGTACTTC. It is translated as CASSLRDTLYEQYF.

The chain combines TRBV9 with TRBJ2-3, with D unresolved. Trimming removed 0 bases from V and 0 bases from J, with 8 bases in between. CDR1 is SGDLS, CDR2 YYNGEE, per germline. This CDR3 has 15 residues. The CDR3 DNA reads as TGTGCCAGCAGCGTAGTGGGTAGTAGCACAGATACGCAGTATTTT. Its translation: CASSVVGSSTDTQYF.

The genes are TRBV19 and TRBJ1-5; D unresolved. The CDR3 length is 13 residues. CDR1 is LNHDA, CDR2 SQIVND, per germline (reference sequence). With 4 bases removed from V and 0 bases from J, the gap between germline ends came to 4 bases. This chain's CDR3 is CASSKDSNQPQHF. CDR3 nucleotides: TGTGCCAGTAGTAAGGATAGCAATCAGCCCCAGCATTTT.

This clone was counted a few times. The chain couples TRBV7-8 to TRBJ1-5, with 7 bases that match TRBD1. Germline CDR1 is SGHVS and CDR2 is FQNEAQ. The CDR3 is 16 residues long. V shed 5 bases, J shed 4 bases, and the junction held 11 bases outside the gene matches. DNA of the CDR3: TGTGCCAGCAGCAGACGACAGGGAAAAGGGAATCAGCCCCAGCATTTT. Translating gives CASSRRQGKGNQPQHF.

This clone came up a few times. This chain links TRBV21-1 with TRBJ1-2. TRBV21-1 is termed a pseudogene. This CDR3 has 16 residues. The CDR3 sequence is CASSRYLPGTNYGYTF. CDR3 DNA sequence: TGTGCCAGCAGCAGATATTTACCGGGAACTAACTATGGCTACACCTTC.

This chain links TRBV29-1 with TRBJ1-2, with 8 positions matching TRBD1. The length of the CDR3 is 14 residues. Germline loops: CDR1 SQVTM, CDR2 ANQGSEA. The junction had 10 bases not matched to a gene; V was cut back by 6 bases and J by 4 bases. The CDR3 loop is CSVTRTGKFYGYTF. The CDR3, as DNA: TGCAGCGTGACCCGGACAGGGAAATTCTATGGCTACACCTTC.

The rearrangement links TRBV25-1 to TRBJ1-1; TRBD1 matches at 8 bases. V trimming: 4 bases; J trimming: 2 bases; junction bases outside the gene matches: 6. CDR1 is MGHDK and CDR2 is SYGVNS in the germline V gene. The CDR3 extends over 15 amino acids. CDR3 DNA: TGTGCCAGCAGTGGTACGGGACAGGCTAACACTGAAGCTTTCTTT. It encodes CASSGTGQANTEAFF.

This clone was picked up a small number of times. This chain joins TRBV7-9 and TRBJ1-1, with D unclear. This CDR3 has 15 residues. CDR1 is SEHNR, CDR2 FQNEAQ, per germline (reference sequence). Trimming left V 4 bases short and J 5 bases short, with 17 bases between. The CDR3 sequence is CASSSLMGSETEAFF. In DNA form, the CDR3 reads TGTGCCAGCAGCTCTCTAATGGGGTCCGAGACTGAAGCTTTCTTT.

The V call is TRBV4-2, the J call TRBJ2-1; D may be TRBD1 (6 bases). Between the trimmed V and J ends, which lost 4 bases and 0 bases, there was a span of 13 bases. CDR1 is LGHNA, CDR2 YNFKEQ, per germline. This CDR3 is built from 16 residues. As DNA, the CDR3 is TGTGCCAGCAGCCCTACAGGGATTAGCTCCTACAATGAGCAGTTCTTC. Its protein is CASSPTGISSYNEQFF.

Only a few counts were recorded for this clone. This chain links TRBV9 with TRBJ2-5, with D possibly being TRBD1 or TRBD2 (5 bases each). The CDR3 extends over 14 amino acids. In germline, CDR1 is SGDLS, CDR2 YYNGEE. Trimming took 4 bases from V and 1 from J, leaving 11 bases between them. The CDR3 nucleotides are TGTGCCAGCAGCAGAGACGGGACCCAAGAGACCCAGTACTTC. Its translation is CASSRDGTQETQYF.

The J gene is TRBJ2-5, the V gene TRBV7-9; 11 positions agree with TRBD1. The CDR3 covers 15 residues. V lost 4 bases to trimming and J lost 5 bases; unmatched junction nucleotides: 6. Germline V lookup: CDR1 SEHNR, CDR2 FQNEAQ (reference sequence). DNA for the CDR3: TGTGCCAGCAGCTCCACGGACAGGGGGCTGGAGACCCAGTACTTC. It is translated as CASSSTDRGLETQYF.

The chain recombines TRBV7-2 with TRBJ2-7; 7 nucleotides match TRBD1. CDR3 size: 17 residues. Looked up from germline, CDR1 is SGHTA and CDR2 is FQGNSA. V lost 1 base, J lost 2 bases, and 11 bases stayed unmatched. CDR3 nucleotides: TGTGCCAGCAGCTTAGGCCCGAGGACAGGACAAGCCTACGAGCAGTACTTC. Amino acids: CASSLGPRTGQAYEQYF.

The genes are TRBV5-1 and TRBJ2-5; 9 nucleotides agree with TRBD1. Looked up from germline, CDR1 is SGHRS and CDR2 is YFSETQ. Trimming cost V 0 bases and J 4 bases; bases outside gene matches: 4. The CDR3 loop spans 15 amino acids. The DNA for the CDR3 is TGCGCCAGCAGCTTGGAGGGGGACAGGGTAGAGACCCAGTACTTC. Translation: CASSLEGDRVETQYF.

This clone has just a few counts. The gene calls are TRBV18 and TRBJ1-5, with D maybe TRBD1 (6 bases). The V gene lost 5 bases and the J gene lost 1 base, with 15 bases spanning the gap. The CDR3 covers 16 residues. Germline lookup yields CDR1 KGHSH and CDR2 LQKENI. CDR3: CASSAFNGQSNQPQHF. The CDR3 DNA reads TGTGCCAGCTCAGCGTTTAACGGACAGAGCAATCAGCCCCAGCATTTT.

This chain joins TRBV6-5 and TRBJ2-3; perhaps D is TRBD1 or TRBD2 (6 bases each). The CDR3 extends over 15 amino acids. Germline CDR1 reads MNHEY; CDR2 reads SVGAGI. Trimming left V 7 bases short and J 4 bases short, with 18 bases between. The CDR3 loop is CASTRGQGVSDTQYF. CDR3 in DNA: TGTGCCAGCACCCGGGGGCAGGGAGTTTCAGATACGCAGTATTTT.

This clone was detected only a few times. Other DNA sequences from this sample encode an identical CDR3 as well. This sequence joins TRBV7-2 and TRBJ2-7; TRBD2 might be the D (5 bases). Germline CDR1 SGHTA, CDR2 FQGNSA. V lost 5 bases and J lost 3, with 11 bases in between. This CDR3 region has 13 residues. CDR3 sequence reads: CASSLSAGYEQYF. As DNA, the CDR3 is TGTGCCAGCAGCCTTTCCGCGGGCTACGAGCAGTACTTC. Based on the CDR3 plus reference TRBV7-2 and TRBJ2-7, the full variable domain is GAGVSQSPSNKVTEKGKDVELRCDPISGHTALYWYRQSLGQGLEFLIYFQGNSAPDKSGLPSDRFSAERTGGSVSTLTIQRTQQEDSAVYLCASSLSAGYEQYFGPGTRLTVT.

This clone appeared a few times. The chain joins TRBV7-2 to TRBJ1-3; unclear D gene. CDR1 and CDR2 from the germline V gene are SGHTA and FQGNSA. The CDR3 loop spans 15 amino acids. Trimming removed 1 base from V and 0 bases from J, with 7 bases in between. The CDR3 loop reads CASSLVGFSGNTIYF. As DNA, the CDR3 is TGTGCCAGCAGCTTAGTGGGCTTCTCTGGAAACACCATATATTTT.